This entry lists 15 T cell receptor beta chains sequenced from one sample in a study of blood T cell repertoires in COVID-19. Assay: immunoSEQ multiplex PCR; the TCRdb copy retains only in-frame clones and omits some. The sample yields 50,000 to 75,000 clones, about 78% seen once. The sequenced material came from peripheral blood. The receptors here all came from an elderly woman with acute or convalescent COVID-19.

This clone was detected a few times. The chain is built from TRBV5-5 and TRBJ1-2; D might be TRBD1 (5 bases). This CDR3 is 15 amino acids long. Trimming pared 0 bases from V and 4 bases from J, leaving 13 bases between. Germline V gives CDR1 SGHKS, CDR2 YYEKEE (reference sequence). The CDR3 DNA reads TGTGCCAGCAGCTTGGCCGAGGGGACTTCCTATGGCTACACCTTC. It translates to CASSLAEGTSYGYTF. Using reference TRBV5-5 and TRBJ1-2 for the parts outside the CDR3, the full variable domain is DAGVTQSPTHLIKTRGQQVTLRCSPISGHKSVSWYQQVLGQGPQFIFQYYEKEERGRGNFPDRFSARQFPNYSSELNVNALLLGDSALYLCASSLAEGTSYGYTFGSGTRLTVV.

Comments on this clone: The identical CDR3 is also encoded by other nucleotide sequences in the sample. The chain is built from TRBV5-4 and TRBJ1-1; possible D gene TRBD1, 6 bases. CDR1 SGHNT and CDR2 YYREEE come from the germline V gene (reference sequence). With 1 base removed from V and 4 bases from J, the gap between germline ends came to 8 bases. The CDR3 has 13 residues. The CDR3 reads CASSLRGGTEAFF. CDR3 nucleotide sequence: TGTGCCAGCAGCTTGAGGGGGGGCACTGAAGCTTTCTTT.

The chain links TRBV19 to TRBJ2-5; 9 bases fit TRBD1. In germline, CDR1 is LNHDA, CDR2 SQIVND (reference sequence). V gave up 6 bases and J gave up 2 bases; unmatched junction bases: 4. The CDR3 runs to 14 residues. The CDR3 region has the DNA TGTGCCAGTAGGGACAGGGGTGGGCAAGAGACCCAGTACTTC. As protein: CASRDRGGQETQYF.

This chain uses TRBV20-1 with TRBJ1-4, with a tentative D call TRBD1 (5 bases). V was pared by 3 bases and J by 3 bases, with 8 bases between. The germline CDR1 and CDR2 sequences are DFQATT and SNEGSKA (reference sequence). CDR3 size: 13 residues. This CDR3 is CSASRQPNEKLFF. In nucleotides, the CDR3 is TGCAGTGCTAGTCGACAGCCTAATGAAAAACTGTTTTTT.

The CDR3 protein is CASSVTGGVDEAFF. DNA of the CDR3: TGTGCCAGTAGTGTTACAGGGGGAGTCGATGAAGCTTTCTTT. J is TRBJ1-1 and V is TRBV19; 8 bases are a match to TRBD1. With 5 bases clipped from V and 7 bases from J, the junction kept 9 bases outside the gene matches. There are 14 residues in the CDR3. Germline V gene lookup returns CDR1 LNHDA and CDR2 SQIVND (reference sequence).

The chain employs TRBV28 and TRBJ1-5; the D gene is possibly TRBD1 (5 bases). V lost 5 bases and J lost 6, with 8 bases in between. The CDR3 contains 12 residues. The germline CDR1 and CDR2 sequences are MDHEN and SYDVKM. The CDR3: CASSGGFQPQHF. CDR3 DNA: TGTGCCAGCAGTGGGGGGTTTCAGCCCCAGCATTTT.

This clone was seen only a few times. The chain carries TRBV6-5 and TRBJ2-1, with TRBD2 matching 7 bases. The CDR3 extends over 15 amino acids. V trimming: 6 bases; J trimming: 4 bases; junction bases outside the gene matches: 9. Germline values: CDR1 MNHEY, CDR2 SVGAGI. The CDR3 DNA sequence: TGTGCCAGCAGCTATGGGCTAGCGGAATACAATGAGCAGTTCTTC. As protein: CASSYGLAEYNEQFF.

The genes are TRBV5-1 and TRBJ2-3, with 9 bases matching TRBD2. Germline CDR1 SGHRS, CDR2 YFSETQ. The V and J ends lost 0 bases and 4 bases, in that order; junction bases with no gene match: 3. The CDR3 contains 15 residues. CDR3 nucleotides: TGCGCCAGCAGCTTGGGTAGCGGGAGTCCAGATACGCAGTATTTT. Amino acid sequence: CASSLGSGSPDTQYF.

In this sample, this clone turned up a few times. V is TRBV29-1 and J is TRBJ1-1; D possibly corresponds to TRBD1 (5 bases). Trimming cost V 4 bases and J 4 bases, with 13 bases left between them. CDR1 is SQVTM, CDR2 ANQGSEA, per germline. The CDR3 runs to 13 residues. CDR3 DNA: TGCAGCGTTGGTCAGGGTAGGTCCACTGAAGCTTTCTTT. This translates into CSVGQGRSTEAFF.

This clone was seen just once. The rearrangement joins TRBV4-3 to TRBJ1-1; 7 bases map to TRBD1. Germline CDR1 LGHNA, CDR2 YSLEER. The CDR3 is 17 residues long. Trimming removed 0 bases from V and 2 bases from J; junction bases left unmatched: 9. The CDR3 sequence is CASSQEPPTGDNTEAFF. The DNA of the CDR3 is TGCGCCAGCAGCCAAGAGCCCCCCACAGGGGATAACACTGAAGCTTTCTTT.

There are a few counts of this clone. The chain has TRBV4-1 and TRBJ2-2; 7 nucleotides match TRBD1. The V and J ends lost 1 base and 11 bases, in that order; junction bases with no gene match: 10. CDR3 length equals 15 residues. Germline-derived CDR1 and CDR2 are MGHRA and YSYEKL. Here the CDR3 reads CASSQVGAGGSELFF. The CDR3 region has the DNA TGCGCCAGCAGCCAAGTCGGGGCAGGGGGATCCGAGCTGTTTTTT.

This clone was seen a handful of times. The chain uses TRBV15 and TRBJ2-5, with D tentatively TRBD2 (6 bases). Per the germline V gene, CDR1 is LNHNV and CDR2 is YYDKDF (reference sequence). Trimming removed 5 bases from V and 3 bases from J, with 25 bases in between. This CDR3 is 18 amino acids long. The CDR3 here is CATSSRPSAGSYEETQYF. CDR3 sequence (DNA): TGTGCCACCAGCTCCCGCCCAAGCGCGGGGAGCTACGAAGAGACCCAGTACTTC.

This chain uses TRBV5-4 with TRBJ2-2; TRBD1 matches at 7 bases. From germline, CDR1 is SGHNT and CDR2 YYREEE (reference sequence). The V gene end was trimmed by 4 bases and the J gene end by 8 bases; junction bases not matched to a gene: 5. This CDR3 is built from 13 residues. CDR3 DNA: TGTGCCAGCAGCCGCGACAGGGCGGGGGAGCTGTTTTTT. Translating gives CASSRDRAGELFF.

The chain carries TRBV30 and TRBJ2-7; 9 nucleotides align to TRBD1. This CDR3 region has 15 residues. Losses at the gene ends were 5 bases for V and 5 bases for J; bases not matched to a gene: 13. Germline loops: CDR1 GTSNPN, CDR2 SVGIG (reference sequence). The CDR3 DNA sequence: TGTGCCTGGTCCTTCCCCGGGACAGGGAGGAACGAGCAGTACTTC. It yields the protein CAWSFPGTGRNEQYF. The full variable domain, its missing parts supplied by reference TRBV30 and TRBJ2-7, is SQTIHQWPATLVQPVGSPLSLECTVEGTSNPNLYWYRQAAGRGLQLLFYSVGIGQISSEVPQNLSASRPQDRQFILSSKKLLLSDSGFYLCAWSFPGTGRNEQYFGPGTRLTVT.

The CDR3 sequence is CASSANPGQAYEQYF. The CDR3 DNA is TGTGCCAGCAGCGCTAACCCGGGACAGGCCTACGAGCAGTACTTC. J is TRBJ2-7 and V is TRBV9; 8 bases agree with TRBD1. V gave up 3 bases and J gave up 2 bases; unmatched junction bases: 7. The CDR3 has 15 residues. The V gene's germline CDR1 is SGDLS and CDR2 YYNGEE.